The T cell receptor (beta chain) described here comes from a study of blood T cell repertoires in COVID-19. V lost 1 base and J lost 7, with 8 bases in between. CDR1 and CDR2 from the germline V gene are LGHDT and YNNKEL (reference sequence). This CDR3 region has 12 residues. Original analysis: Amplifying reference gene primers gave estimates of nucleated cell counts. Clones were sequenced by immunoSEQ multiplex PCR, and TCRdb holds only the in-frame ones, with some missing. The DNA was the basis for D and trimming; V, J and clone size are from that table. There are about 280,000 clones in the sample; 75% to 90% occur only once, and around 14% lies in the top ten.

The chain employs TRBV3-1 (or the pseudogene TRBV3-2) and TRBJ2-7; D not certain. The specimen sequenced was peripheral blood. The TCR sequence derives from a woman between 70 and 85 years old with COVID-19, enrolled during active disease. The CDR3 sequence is CASSQGRQEQYF. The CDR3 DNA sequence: TGTGCCAGCAGCCAAGGACGACAAGAGCAGTACTTC.